These 24 T cell receptor beta chains came from one sample sequenced in a study of CD8+CD57+ T cells in acquired aplastic anemia. The template used for profiling TCR beta VDJ and CDR3 was genomic DNA. TCRdb fed the reads into MiXCR, producing one record per CDR3 protein. This table has about 180,000 distinct CDR3 sequences, about 44% appearing once. Sequencing involved patients with CD8+CD57+ cell expansion previously shown by flow cytometry. Specimen: sorted CD4+, CD8+, or CD8+CD57+ T cells (not recorded which) from PBMCs. Receptors were obtained from a human donor with aplastic anemia.

There are a few counts of this clonotype. The chain links TRBV20-1 to TRBJ2-7; 7 nucleotides match TRBD1. The V gene end was trimmed by 3 bases and the J gene end by 0 bases; junction bases not matched to a gene: 8. The germline gives CDR1 DFQATT, CDR2 SNEGSKA (reference sequence). CDR3 length: 15 amino acids. The CDR3 loop is CSARDRRLASYEQYF. CDR3 coding DNA: TGCAGTGCTAGGGACAGGCGATTAGCCTCCTACGAGCAGTACTTC.

V and J are TRBV29-1 and TRBJ1-4, with 9 bases fitting TRBD1. CDR3 size: 13 residues. CDR1 and CDR2 (germline): SQVTM, ANQGSEA. Trimming cost V 3 bases and J 8 bases; bases outside gene matches: 4. The DNA for the CDR3 is TGCAGCGTTGAGGGGACAGGGAGGGAAAAACTGTTTTTT. Translated, it gives CSVEGTGREKLFF.

The chain links TRBV15 to TRBJ2-7; no reliable D call. This CDR3 has 13 amino acids. Germline CDR1 LNHNV, CDR2 YYDKDF (reference sequence). V was pared by 3 bases and J by 6 bases, with 12 bases between. Here the CDR3 DNA reads TGTGCCACCAGCAGTCAAGGGTTGGGCGAGCAGTACTTC. It encodes CATSSQGLGEQYF.

To note about this clonotype: This may come from a read error, since a much larger clone is one base off. The genes are TRBV2 and TRBJ1-4; 9 bases map to TRBD1. CDR1 SNHLY and CDR2 FYNNEI come from the germline V gene. The CDR3 sequence is 14 residues long. V shed 6 bases and J 8 bases; nucleotides not matched to a gene: 7. CDR3 protein: CASSPIDRGEKLFF. CDR3 nucleotide sequence: TGTGCCAGCAGCCCCATAGACAGGGGGGAAAAACTGTTTTTT.

At least ten counts were recorded for this clonotype. CDR3 amino acids: CSAISRRRVNTEAFF. CDR3 DNA sequence: TGCAGTGCTATATCTCGGAGGAGGGTGAACACTGAAGCTTTCTTT. This chain connects TRBV20-1 to TRBJ1-1; D remains unclear. Germline CDR1 DFQATT, CDR2 SNEGSKA (reference sequence). V was trimmed by 4 bases and J by 0 bases, leaving 15 bases between them. CDR3 length equals 15 residues.

The chain combines TRBV5-4 with TRBJ2-5, with 9 bases identical to TRBD1. V was pared by 4 bases and J by 4 bases, with 8 bases of the junction left unmatched. Germline lookup yields CDR1 SGHNT and CDR2 YYREEE (reference sequence). The length of the CDR3 is 15 residues. CDR3 bases: TGTGCCAGCAGCCCAGGACAGGGGAGCCGAGAGACCCAGTACTTC. Its protein is CASSPGQGSRETQYF.

Only a few counts were recorded for this clonotype. The V call is TRBV29-1, the J call TRBJ2-1; D unresolved. Germline CDR1 is SQVTM and CDR2 is ANQGSEA. The CDR3 length is 12 residues. V was clipped by 5 bases and J by 2 bases, with 7 bases between them. CDR3 nucleotides: TGCAGCGTTCGGCAGACCTACAATGAGCAGTTCTTC. Its protein is CSVRQTYNEQFF.

The chain recombines TRBV19 with TRBJ1-2; TRBD1 might be the D (6 bases). Trimming removed 3 bases at V and 1 base at J, with 9 bases between. Germline CDR1 reads LNHDA; CDR2 reads SQIVND (reference sequence). CDR3 length equals 14 residues. CDR3 nucleotides: TGTGCCAGTAGTATCACAGGGATTAACTATGGCTACACCTTC. Translated: CASSITGINYGYTF.

The genes are TRBV10-3 and TRBJ1-2; TRBD1 aligns across 7 bases. CDR1 and CDR2 (germline): ENHRY, SYGVKD. This CDR3 has 15 residues. The trim removed 2 bases at V and 8 bases at J, leaving 11 bases unmatched. This CDR3 reads CAISEQLQGRWGYTF. CDR3 sequence (DNA): TGTGCCATCAGTGAGCAATTACAGGGGCGATGGGGCTACACCTTC.

This clonotype was observed a few times. This chain connects TRBV20-1 to TRBJ1-4; D is undetermined. The germline V and J ends were trimmed by 6 bases and 8 bases, with 16 bases remaining between them. Germline CDR1 and CDR2: DFQATT and SNEGSKA (reference sequence). The CDR3 extends over 13 amino acids. The DNA for the CDR3 is TGCAGTGCCCCGCTTGCGGGAGGAGAAAAACTGTTTTTT. Its protein product is CSAPLAGGEKLFF.

With respect to this clonotype: This could be a read error, since a much larger clone is one nucleotide away. This chain joins TRBV20-1 and TRBJ1-2, with a tentative D call TRBD1 (5 bases). V was clipped by 6 bases and J by 8 bases, with 19 bases between them. Per the germline V gene, CDR1 is DFQATT and CDR2 is SNEGSKA (reference sequence). The CDR3 totals 13 residues. CDR3 region: CSAGPGAGVGYTF. Here the CDR3 DNA reads TGCAGTGCCGGACCCGGGGCCGGGGTCGGCTACACCTTC.

Notes on this clonotype: It may be a read error: a sequence one base away is much more abundant. The rearrangement uses TRBV5-5 and TRBJ1-1; 9 nucleotides align to TRBD1. V lost 3 bases, J lost 3 bases, and 6 bases stayed unmatched. The CDR3 is 15 residues long. Per the germline V gene, CDR1 is SGHKS and CDR2 is YYEKEE (reference sequence). This CDR3 is CASSSTWTGDTEAFF. In DNA form, the CDR3 reads TGTGCCAGCAGCTCCACCTGGACAGGGGACACTGAAGCTTTCTTT.

This clonotype was detected many times. This rearrangement joins TRBV7-9 to TRBJ1-2, with TRBD1 as a possible D gene (6 bases). Germline V CDR1 and CDR2: SEHNR, FQNEAQ (reference sequence). There are 14 residues in the CDR3. V lost 2 bases, J lost 2 bases, and 9 bases lay in between. The CDR3 sequence is CASSLQGPNYGYTF. The CDR3 DNA reads TGTGCCAGCAGCTTACAGGGGCCAAACTATGGCTACACCTTC.

The rearrangement links TRBV7-2 to TRBJ2-7; D is ambiguous. This CDR3 is built from 12 residues. Germline CDR1 reads SGHTA; CDR2 reads FQGNSA. Trimming shortened V by 3 bases and J by 6 bases, and 9 bases separated the two germline ends. Here the CDR3 reads CASSLDESEQYF. In nucleotides, the CDR3 is TGTGCCAGCAGCTTGGATGAATCCGAGCAGTACTTC.

CDR3 sequence reads: CATLAKNIQYF. In DNA, the CDR3 is TGTGCCACCTTAGCCAAAAACATTCAGTACTTC. The rearrangement links TRBV2 to TRBJ2-4, with no clear D. This CDR3 comprises 11 residues. CDR1 is SNHLY and CDR2 is FYNNEI in the germline V gene. V lost 10 bases, J lost 0 bases, and 4 bases lay in between.

In its sample, this clonotype was seen a few times. The V gene is TRBV2, the J gene TRBJ2-7; TRBD1 matches 7 bases. V was pared by 6 bases and J by 3 bases, with 5 bases of the junction left unmatched. The germline CDR1 and CDR2 sequences are SNHLY and FYNNEI. CDR3 length: 13 residues. CDR3 bases: TGTGCCAGCAGCCCGGGACAGAACTACGAGCAGTACTTC. It translates to CASSPGQNYEQYF.

This clonotype showed up many times. The V gene is TRBV4-1, the J gene TRBJ1-1; D is unclear. CDR3 length equals 15 residues. Trimming pared 0 bases from V and 2 bases from J, leaving 10 bases between. The germline V gene encodes CDR1 MGHRA and CDR2 YSYEKL. The CDR3 nucleotides are TGCGCCAGCAGCCAAGATTATCCCCTAAACACTGAAGCTTTCTTT. Encoded protein: CASSQDYPLNTEAFF.

The V and J genes are TRBV10-1 and TRBJ2-2; D is uncertain. The CDR3 is made up of 15 amino acids. Germline V lookup: CDR1 WNHNN, CDR2 SYGVQD (reference sequence). With 2 bases removed from V and 7 bases from J, the gap between germline ends came to 14 bases. Here the CDR3 DNA reads TGCGCCAGCAGTGAGGAGTCAGGCTTCAGCGGGGAGCTGTTTTTT. Translating it yields CASSEESGFSGELFF.

This clonotype was counted at least ten times. The chain joins TRBV2 to TRBJ1-2, with no clear D. The V gene lost 3 bases and the J gene lost 2 bases, with 7 bases spanning the gap. The CDR3 covers 13 residues. Germline-derived CDR1 and CDR2 are SNHLY and FYNNEI. This chain's CDR3 is CASSDEGNYGYTF. In nucleotides, the CDR3 is TGTGCCAGCAGTGACGAAGGGAACTATGGCTACACCTTC.

This rearrangement joins TRBV6-2 or TRBV6-3 to TRBJ1-1; 9 bases map to TRBD1. J gave up 5 bases and V 4 bases, and 8 bases lay outside the gene matches. The CDR3 is made up of 15 amino acids. Germline CDR1 is MNHEY and CDR2 is SVGEGT. CDR3 protein: CASSFLDRGGTEAFF. As DNA, the CDR3 is TGTGCCAGCAGTTTCTTGGACAGGGGCGGGACTGAAGCTTTCTTT.

This clonotype was counted ten times or more. The chain recombines TRBV20-1 with TRBJ1-1; a possible D gene is TRBD1 (6 bases). This CDR3 comprises 13 residues. The germline CDR1 and CDR2 sequences are DFQATT and SNEGSKA (reference sequence). V was cut by 3 bases and J by 7 bases, with 15 bases left in between. CDR3 sequence reads: CSASLGGEYEAFF. For the CDR3, the DNA is TGCAGTGCTAGTTTGGGGGGCGAGTATGAAGCTTTCTTT.

This clonotype was counted many times. This chain connects TRBV19 to TRBJ1-5; D is perhaps TRBD1 (6 bases). Between the trimmed V and J ends, which lost 6 bases and 2 bases, there was a span of 14 bases. CDR1 is LNHDA and CDR2 is SQIVND in the germline V gene (reference sequence). This CDR3 contains 15 residues. The CDR3 protein is CASRRQEGGNQPQHF. For the CDR3, the DNA is TGTGCCAGTAGAAGACAGGAGGGAGGCAATCAGCCCCAGCATTTT.

V and J are TRBV10-3 and TRBJ2-3; TRBD2 matches at 9 bases. The V and J ends lost 2 bases and 2 bases, in that order; junction bases with no gene match: 5. In germline, CDR1 is ENHRY, CDR2 SYGVKD. CDR3 length: 16 amino acids. Here the CDR3 DNA reads TGTGCCATCAGTGAGGACCTAGCGGGGAACACAGATACGCAGTATTTT. This gives the protein CAISEDLAGNTDTQYF.

The V and J genes are TRBV2 and TRBJ2-5; 10 bases line up with TRBD2. The V segment lost 7 bases and the J segment 7 bases; nucleotides outside the gene matches: 6. This CDR3 region has 13 residues. Per the germline V gene, CDR1 is SNHLY and CDR2 is FYNNEI. CDR3 sequence (DNA): TGTGCCAGCACTATTAGCGGGGGGTTGACCCAGTACTTC. Its translation is CASTISGGLTQYF. Full variable domain (rest looked up from reference TRBV2 and TRBJ2-5): EPEVTQTPSHQVTQMGQEVILRCVPISNHLYFYWYRQILGQKVEFLVSFYNNEISEKSEIFDDQFSVERPDGSNFTLKIRSTKLEDSAMYFCASTISGGLTQYFGPGTRLLVL.